This T cell receptor (beta chain) was identified in a study of identical twins. Study observations and caveats: Modelling underestimated the level of out-of-frame TCR alpha sharing observed in monozygotic twins. Findings depended on cross-sectional statistics rather than tracking the same donors. Sequences that were beta out-of-frame showed weaker excess twin sharing. Fewer insertions marked abundant cord blood beta clonotypes; young adult naive trended weakly, memory not at all.

The table lists this clonotype with many counts. What it recognizes is unknown. TCRdb re-derived calls from the 5' RACE reads in MiXCR, one entry per CDR3 protein. The profile shows around 140,000 distinct CDR3 sequences, around 3.4% of them singletons. Material: memory T cells sorted from blood. The clonotype comes from a man in his late teens or twenties in good health.

The CDR3: CASSWTGAGAKNIQYF. The CDR3 DNA reads TGTGCCAGCAGTTGGACAGGGGCGGGAGCCAAAAACATTCAGTACTTC. The rearrangement joins TRBV2 to TRBJ2-4, with 9 bases aligning to TRBD1. After removal of 5 bases from V and 0 bases from J, the junction contained 5 bases not matched to a gene. The CDR3 contains 16 residues. Germline assignment: CDR1 SNHLY and CDR2 FYNNEI. The full variable domain, in which reference TRBV2 and TRBJ2-4 provide the parts outside the CDR3, is EPEVTQTPSHQVTQMGQEVILRCVPISNHLYFYWYRQILGQKVEFLVSFYNNEISEKSEIFDDQFSVERPDGSNFTLKIRSTKLEDSAMYFCASSWTGAGAKNIQYFGAGTRLSVL.